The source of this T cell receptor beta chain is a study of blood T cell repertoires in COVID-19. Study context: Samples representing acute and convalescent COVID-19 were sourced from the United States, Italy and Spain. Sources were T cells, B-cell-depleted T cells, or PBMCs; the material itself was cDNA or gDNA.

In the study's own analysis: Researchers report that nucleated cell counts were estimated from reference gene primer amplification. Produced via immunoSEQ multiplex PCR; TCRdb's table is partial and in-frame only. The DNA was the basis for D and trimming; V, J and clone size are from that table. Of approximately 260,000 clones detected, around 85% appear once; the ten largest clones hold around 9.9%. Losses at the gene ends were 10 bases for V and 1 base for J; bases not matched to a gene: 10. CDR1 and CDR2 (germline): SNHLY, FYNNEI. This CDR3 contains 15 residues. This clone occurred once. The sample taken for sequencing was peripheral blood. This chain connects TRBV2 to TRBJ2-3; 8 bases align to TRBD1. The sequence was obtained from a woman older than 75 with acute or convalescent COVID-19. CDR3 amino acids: CAIPQGAGGTDTQYF. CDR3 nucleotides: TGTGCCATACCCCAGGGGGCAGGGGGCACAGATACGCAGTATTTT.